This section outlines one TCR beta chain sequence together with its context. These data originate in a study of T cell changes during pregnancy in multiple sclerosis. The CDR3 spans 18 residues. Trimming pared 0 bases from V and 2 bases from J, leaving 20 bases between. Looked up from germline, CDR1 is SGHVS and CDR2 is FNYEAQ. Method: immunoSEQ multiplex PCR; TCRdb's copy keeps in-frame clones and lacks some. This sample has about 40,000 clones; 90% to 95% occur once, and the top ten carry 0.4% to 0.45%. The V gene is TRBV7-6, the J gene TRBJ2-7; D unclear. The sequencing here drew on CD4+ T cells from peripheral blood mononuclear cells, taken in the first trimester of pregnancy. This clonotype was obtained from a female donor with multiple sclerosis, enrolled in a pregnancy study. The CDR3 region is CASSLATPSGYIPYEQYF. CDR3 DNA sequence: TGTGCCAGCAGCTTAGCGACTCCCTCCGGCTATATCCCCTACGAGCAGTACTTC.